Following are 21 T cell receptor beta chains from one sample sequenced in a study of tumor-infiltrating lymphocytes in primary liver carcinoma. TCR beta cDNA came from about 450 ng total RNA, primed with a constant-region primer. Generation of the TCR beta libraries relied on three nested multiplex PCR rounds using slightly modified ARM-PCR. TRBV1-TRBV30 forward primers paired with a C-beta reverse primer drove the first two PCR rounds, roughly 9 cycles each. TCRdb re-analysed the multiplex PCR reads in MiXCR, keeping a single row per CDR3 protein. The sample holds about 350,000 distinct CDR3 sequences, 65% seen once. It was unsorted whole blood that yielded blood RNA, and germline DNA was also extracted. Sequenced sample: peripheral blood. Every receptor here comes from a man aged 40-49 years with primary liver carcinoma and hepatitis B virus infection.

Details on this clonotype: A read error may be the cause here, since a much bigger clone is one base away. This rearrangement joins TRBV6-2 or TRBV6-3 to TRBJ2-5, with D maybe TRBD2 (6 bases). Per the germline V gene, CDR1 is MNHEY and CDR2 is SVGEGT. The CDR3 extends over 14 amino acids. The CDR3 here is CDSTGEATWETQYF. CDR3 bases: TGTGACAGCACCGGGGAGGCCACCTGGGAGACCCAGTACTTC.

About this clonotype: A single base separates this from a much larger clone, so it may be a read error. The genes are TRBV10-3 and TRBJ2-1; D possibly corresponds to TRBD2 (6 bases). The CDR3 is 16 amino acids. Looked up from germline, CDR1 is ENHRY and CDR2 is SYGVKD. CDR3 residues: CDISESLVAAKNEQFF. In nucleotides, the CDR3 is TGTGACATCAGTGAGTCGTTGGTAGCGGCCAAGAATGAGCAGTTCTTC.

V is TRBV12-3 or TRBV12-4 and J is TRBJ2-7; 7 bases map to TRBD1. This CDR3 spans 14 amino acids. V trimming: 6 bases; J trimming: 5 bases; junction bases outside the gene matches: 10. Here the CDR3 DNA reads TGTGCCAGCAGCCGTTCGACAGGGAACCACGAGCAGTACTTC. This gives the protein CASSRSTGNHEQYF.

With regard to this clonotype: With a much larger clone just one base away, this may be a read error. The chain joins TRBV6-5 to TRBJ1-4; tentative D call: TRBD1 (6 bases). Germline-derived CDR1 and CDR2 are MNHEY and SVGAGI. The CDR3 is 17 residues long. CDR3 region: CVSSSRGGGIEDEKLFF. The CDR3 DNA reads as TGTGTCAGCAGTTCTCGGGGGGGCGGAATCGAGGATGAAAAACTGTTTTTT.

This clonotype was recorded a few times. The CDR3 sequence is CASSSTLVGSGNTIYF. In nucleotides, the CDR3 is TGTGCCAGCAGTTCGACCTTGGTTGGGTCTGGAAACACCATATATTTT. The chain combines TRBV6-5 with TRBJ1-3; no definite D call. This CDR3 comprises 16 residues. V lost 4 bases and J lost 1, with 14 bases in between. Germline CDR1 and CDR2: MNHEY and SVGAGI.

The J gene is TRBJ2-5, the V gene TRBV29-1; D uncertain. Deletions cut 2 bases from V and 5 bases from J, with 9 bases between. This CDR3 comprises 12 residues. CDR1 is SQVTM and CDR2 is ANQGSEA in the germline V gene. The CDR3 nucleotides are TGCAGCGTTGAAAGCGTAGTGGAGACCCAGTACTTC. Translating gives CSVESVVETQYF.

This clonotype showed up just once. This CDR3 is CARAQGAPAEAFF. DNA of the CDR3: TGTGCCCGGGCACAGGGGGCGCCCGCTGAAGCTTTCTTT. The rearrangement joins TRBV30 to TRBJ1-1; 9 bases map to TRBD1. The CDR3 sequence is 13 residues long. J lost 6 bases, V lost 8 bases, and 10 bases had no gene match. Germline lookup yields CDR1 GTSNPN and CDR2 SVGIG (reference sequence).

CDR3 loop: CASSFAAGTANSPLHF. CDR3 nucleotide sequence: TGTGCCAGCAGCTTCGCCGCCGGGACAGCGAATTCACCCCTCCACTTT. This chain links TRBV11-2 with TRBJ1-6; 7 bases are a match to TRBD1. Germline loops: CDR1 SGHAT, CDR2 FQNNGV. The CDR3 sequence is 16 residues long. V lost 3 bases, J lost 7 bases, and 9 bases stayed unmatched.

Points on this clonotype: The conserved phenylalanine or tryptophan normally closing the CDR3 is absent here, so this likely arose from a read error. V gene TRBV6-6 combines with J gene TRBJ2-2; TRBD1 agrees at 12 bases. Germline CDR1 reads MNHNY; CDR2 reads SVGAGI (reference sequence). The CDR3 has 18 residues. Trimming took 7 bases from V and 1 from J; bases not matched to a gene: 10. CDR3 in amino acids: CASTLKGTGGMNTGELFL. The DNA of the CDR3 is TGTGCCAGCACCCTAAAGGGGACAGGGGGCATGAACACCGGGGAGCTGTTTCTT.

Of note for this clonotype: Mismatch with germline at one junction end may stem from a read error. This rearrangement joins TRBV5-6 to TRBJ2-3; D unclear. Germline values: CDR1 SGHDT, CDR2 YYEEEE. The CDR3 spans 16 residues. This CDR3 is CASSLTRDTYTNTQYF. The CDR3, as DNA: TGTGCCAGCAGCTTGACAAGAGACACTTACACAAATACGCAGTATTTT.

On this clonotype: The junction shows a germline mismatch at one end, possibly a read error. This chain joins TRBV6-1 and TRBJ1-6; possibly TRBD1 for D (6 bases). CDR3 size: 15 residues. CDR1 and CDR2 from the germline V gene are MNHNS and SASEGT. CDR3 residues: CASSARDRGNSPLNF. The CDR3 region has the DNA TGTGCCAGCAGTGCAAGGGATAGGGGGAATTCACCCCTCAACTTT.

Comments on this clonotype: Germline is not matched at one junction end, which may reflect a read error. V is TRBV29-1 and J is TRBJ2-1; D possibly matches TRBD1 or TRBD2 (5 bases each). This CDR3 has 14 amino acids. Germline CDR1 SQVTM, CDR2 ANQGSEA. CDR3 DNA: TGCAGCGTTGAAGGGGGGTGGGCTTACAATGAGCAGATGTTC. It codes for CSVEGGWAYNEQMF.

Comments on this clonotype: One end of the junction varies from germline; a read error may be responsible. V is TRBV11-2 and J is TRBJ2-7; 10 nucleotides match TRBD1. The length of the CDR3 is 14 residues. Per the germline V gene, CDR1 is SGHAT and CDR2 is FQNNGV. DNA of the CDR3: TGTGCCGGCAGCGCTCCGGGACAGGGGTACGATCAGTACTTC. Translating it yields CAGSAPGQGYDQYF.

With regard to this clonotype: The junction departs from the called germline gene at one end, perhaps through a read error. The J gene is TRBJ2-3, the V gene TRBV11-2; D might be TRBD2 (5 bases). CDR1 is SGHAT and CDR2 is FQNNGV in the germline V gene. The CDR3 covers 16 residues. This chain's CDR3 is CASSLELFASTDTQYF. For the CDR3, the DNA is TGTGCCAGCAGCTTAGAGCTCTTCGCTAGCACGGATACGCAGTATTTT. Full variable domain (remainder filled in from reference TRBV11-2 and TRBJ2-3): EAGVAQSPRYKIIEKRQSVAFWCNPISGHATLYWYQQILGQGPKLLIQFQNNGVVDDSQLPKDRFSAERLKGVDSTLKIQPAKLEDSAVYLCASSLELFASTDTQYFGPGTRLTVL.

In this sample, this clonotype turned up many times. The genes are TRBV4-1 and TRBJ2-1; D possibly corresponds to TRBD1 (6 bases). The CDR3 runs 16 residues. Germline CDR1 and CDR2: MGHRA and YSYEKL. The V and J ends lost 3 bases and 1 base respectively, with 13 bases between them. CDR3 sequence: CASSQAWTVSYNEQFF. The CDR3 region has the DNA TGCGCCAGCAGCCAGGCTTGGACAGTTTCCTACAATGAGCAGTTCTTC.

Concerning this clonotype itself: The junction does not match germline at one end; this may be a read error. The rearrangement links TRBV11-2 to TRBJ1-1, with TRBD1 as a possible D gene (5 bases). CDR1 and CDR2 (germline): SGHAT, FQNNGV. This CDR3 has 14 amino acids. The CDR3 bases are TGTGCCAACAGCTCCCTGTTCAGGGCCGGTGAAGCTTTCTTT. This translates into CANSSLFRAGEAFF.

The chain uses TRBV6-2 or TRBV6-3 and TRBJ2-1, with D possibly matching TRBD1 (6 bases). The CDR3 runs to 15 residues. Per germline, CDR1 MNHEY and CDR2 SVGEGT. V lost 7 bases and J lost 2, with 15 bases in between. The CDR3 is CASKAGAVAYNEQFF. CDR3 nucleotides: TGTGCCAGCAAGGCAGGGGCAGTAGCCTACAATGAGCAGTTCTTC.

On this clonotype itself: This may arise from a read error, as a much more abundant clone is one base away. V usage is TRBV24-1 and J usage is TRBJ2-2; the D gene is possibly TRBD2 (6 bases). This CDR3 spans 15 amino acids. Looked up from germline, CDR1 is KGHDR and CDR2 is SFDVKD. The CDR3 sequence is CATSDLGEDTRELFF. The CDR3 DNA is TGTGCCACCAGTGATTTGGGGGAGGACACCAGGGAGCTGTTTTTT.

Remarks on this clonotype: One end of the junction varies from germline; a read error may be responsible. V and J are TRBV4-2 and TRBJ2-2; TRBD2 might be the D (6 bases). There are 14 residues in the CDR3. Germline V gene data show CDR1 as LGHNA and CDR2 as YNFKEQ. DNA for the CDR3: TGTGCCGCGACGGGGGATGAGGTGGCCGGGGAGCTGTTCTTT. Encoded protein: CAATGDEVAGELFF.

With regard to this clonotype: The junction departs from germline at one end; a sequencing error may be responsible. The gene calls are TRBV11-2 and TRBJ2-7; 7 nucleotides agree with TRBD2. Germline V gene sequence: CDR1 SGHAT, CDR2 FQNNGV. This CDR3 is built from 20 residues. The CDR3 sequence is CASSSRTSRRMRAGSYEQYF. The CDR3 DNA is TGTGCTAGCAGCTCCAGGACTAGTAGGAGGATGCGAGCGGGATCCTACGAGCAGTACTTC. The full variable domain, completed using reference TRBV11-2 and TRBJ2-7, is EAGVAQSPRYKIIEKRQSVAFWCNPISGHATLYWYQQILGQGPKLLIQFQNNGVVDDSQLPKDRFSAERLKGVDSTLKIQPAKLEDSAVYLCASSSRTSRRMRAGSYEQYFGPGTRLTVT.

Comments on this clonotype: The germline gene is not matched at one end of the junction; a read error may be the cause. This chain uses TRBV11-3 with TRBJ1-5, with TRBD1 as a possible D gene (6 bases). The germline V gene encodes CDR1 SGHNT and CDR2 YENEEA. This CDR3 has 18 amino acids. The DNA for the CDR3 is TGTACCAGCAGTTCTCGGCAGCTTGAGGCAGGGGATAGACAGCCCCAGCATTTT. Its translation: CTSSSRQLEAGDRQPQHF.